This T cell receptor (beta chain) was recovered during a study of CD8 T cells in Susac syndrome. The V segment lost 2 bases and the J segment 3 bases; nucleotides outside the gene matches: 13. CDR1 and CDR2 from the germline V gene are SGHRS and YFSETQ. The CDR3 is 17 amino acids. This clonotype was observed a single time. Random hexamers primed reverse transcription of roughly 0.5 to 1 ug RNA. TCRdb analysed the immunoSEQ multiplex PCR reads with MiXCR anew, one entry per CDR3 protein. The sample lists some 140,000 distinct CDR3 sequences; roughly 80% were seen once. The specimen sequenced was CD8+ T cells from PBMCs. The J gene is TRBJ1-1, the V gene TRBV5-1; TRBD1 matches 7 bases. The source is a human donor with multiple sclerosis. The CDR3 spells CASSFSETGRTDTEAFF. The CDR3, as DNA: TGCGCCAGCAGCTTCTCAGAGACAGGGAGAACCGACACTGAAGCTTTCTTT.